The clone carrying this TCR beta chain was seen a few times. No antigen is known for it. The data were obtained in a study of CD8+ T cells in alopecia areata. Following extraction, RNA underwent reverse transcription to cDNA, which served as the sequencing template. Libraries were prepared by immunoSEQ multiplex PCR; TCRdb keeps only in-frame clonotypes and omits some of them. This sample has under 200,000 clones; 55% to 75% occur once, and the top ten carry approximately 15%. Trimming cost V 1 base and J 15 bases; bases outside gene matches: 8. Looked up from germline, CDR1 is SEHNR and CDR2 is FQNEAQ (reference sequence). The CDR3 runs to 13 residues. Whole-study findings and limits: In blood and scalp, many expanded lesional clones persisted during tofacitinib. Patients displayed less clarity in TCR sharing than mice, a finding possibly related to HLA.

The treatment is: oral pan-JAK inhibitor, 5-10 mg twice daily. Here the sequenced sample was CD4+ T cells sorted from blood, taken at week 24, from a patient treated with tofacitinib. The clonotype originates from a human donor with alopecia areata. The chain is built from TRBV7-9 and TRBJ2-1; the match to TRBD2 covers 8 bases. CDR3 bases: TGTGCCAGCAGCTTAGGGACCGGGACTAGTTTGTTCTTC. Translated, it gives CASSLGTGTSLFF.